The sequence of this T cell receptor beta chain was determined in a study of Graves' ophthalmopathy and Graves' hyperthyroidism. Between the trimmed V and J ends, which lost 5 bases and 2 bases, there was a span of 16 bases. The length of the CDR3 is 15 residues. From germline, CDR1 is SGHVS and CDR2 FNYEAQ. Transcripts of RNA were the source for amplifying TCR beta CDR3 regions. First-round RT-PCR relied on HTBI primers, and a second-round multiplex PCR came next. TCRdb fed the multiplex PCR reads into MiXCR, producing one record per CDR3 protein. The top ten hold around 10% of the sample, which has around 1,200,000 distinct CDR3 sequences, about 38% seen once. This clonotype was seen at least ten times.

V and J are TRBV7-6 and TRBJ2-7; D is perhaps TRBD2 (5 bases). The sequence came from an adult man with Graves' hyperthyroidism. Material: peripheral blood or thyroid tissue (not recorded which). The CDR3 DNA sequence: TGTGCCAGCAGCCCCGCTTACCGAGGGACCTACGAGCAGTACTTC. Translating it yields CASSPAYRGTYEQYF.